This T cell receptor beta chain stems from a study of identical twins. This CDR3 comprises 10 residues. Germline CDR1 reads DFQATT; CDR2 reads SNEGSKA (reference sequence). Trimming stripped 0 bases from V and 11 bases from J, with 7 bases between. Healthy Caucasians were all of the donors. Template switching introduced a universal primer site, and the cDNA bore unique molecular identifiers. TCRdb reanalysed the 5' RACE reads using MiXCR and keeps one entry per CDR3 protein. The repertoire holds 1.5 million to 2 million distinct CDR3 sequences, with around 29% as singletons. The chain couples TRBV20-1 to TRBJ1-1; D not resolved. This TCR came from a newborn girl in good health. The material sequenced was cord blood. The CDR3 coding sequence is TGCAGTGCTAGAGACGGCTGGGCTTTCTTT. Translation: CSARDGWAFF.